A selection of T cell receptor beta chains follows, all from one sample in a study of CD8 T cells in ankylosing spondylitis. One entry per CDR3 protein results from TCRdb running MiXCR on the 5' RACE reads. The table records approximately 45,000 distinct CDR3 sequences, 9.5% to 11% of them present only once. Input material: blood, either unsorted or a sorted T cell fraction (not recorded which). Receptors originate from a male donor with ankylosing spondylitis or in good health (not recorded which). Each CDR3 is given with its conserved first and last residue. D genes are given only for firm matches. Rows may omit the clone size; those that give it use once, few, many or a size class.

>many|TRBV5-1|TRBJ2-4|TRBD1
CASSLGGQPTLSLKNIQYF
TGCGCCAGCAGCTTGGGGGGACAGCCGACCCTATCGCTCAAAAACATTCAGTACTTC
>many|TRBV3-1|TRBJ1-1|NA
CASSQLNRNTEAFF
TGTGCCAGCAGCCAATTGAACCGGAACACTGAAGCTTTCTTT
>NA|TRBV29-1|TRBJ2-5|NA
CSVPVGVPEIQYF
TGCAGCGTTCCGGTGGGTGTTCCGGAGATCCAGTACTTC
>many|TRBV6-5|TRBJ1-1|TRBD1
CASSYRDRGTEAFF
TGTGCCAGCAGTTACAGGGACAGGGGAACTGAAGCTTTCTTT
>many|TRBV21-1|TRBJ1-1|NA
CASIPFQGGDTEAFF
TGTGCCAGCATTCCGTTTCAGGGGGGCGACACTGAAGCTTTCTTT
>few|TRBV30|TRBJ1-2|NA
CAWSAPGHPRGYTF
TGTGCCTGGAGCGCTCCGGGACACCCTAGGGGCTACACCTTC
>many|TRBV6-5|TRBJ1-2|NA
CASSYEPPPNYGYTF
TGTGCCAGCAGTTACGAGCCGCCTCCTAACTATGGCTACACCTTC
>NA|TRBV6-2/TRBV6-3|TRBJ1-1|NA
CASSFMNTEAFF
TGTGCCAGCAGTTTTATGAACACTGAAGCTTTCTTT
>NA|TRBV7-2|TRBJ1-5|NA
CASSPSGGGAVNQPQHF
TGTGCCAGCAGCCCCTCTGGGGGTGGGGCAGTCAATCAGCCCCAGCATTTT
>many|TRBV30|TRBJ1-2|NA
CAYSGTVTTNYGYTF
TGTGCCTACTCCGGGACGGTAACTACTAACTATGGCTACACCTTC
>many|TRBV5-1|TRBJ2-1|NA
CASSEGRVNSYNEQFF
TGCGCCAGCAGCGAAGGCAGGGTGAACTCCTACAATGAGCAGTTCTTC
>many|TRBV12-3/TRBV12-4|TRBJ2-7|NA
CASSFLDSAYEQYF
TGTGCCAGCAGTTTTTTGGACAGCGCCTACGAGCAGTACTTC
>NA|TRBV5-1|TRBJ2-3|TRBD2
CASSLEGTSGAVGDTQYF
TGCGCCAGCAGCTTGGAAGGGACTAGCGGGGCTGTCGGAGATACGCAGTATTTT
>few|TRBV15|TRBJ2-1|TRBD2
CATSRDLASGSDEQFF
TGTGCCACCAGCAGAGATCTGGCTAGCGGTTCGGATGAGCAGTTCTTC
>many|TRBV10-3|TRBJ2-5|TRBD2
CAISEVAGGKETQYF
TGTGCCATCAGTGAGGTAGCGGGGGGTAAAGAGACCCAGTACTTC
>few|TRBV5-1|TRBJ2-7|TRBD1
CASSLEGQAHSYEQYF
TGCGCCAGCAGCTTGGAGGGACAGGCCCACTCCTACGAGCAGTACTTC
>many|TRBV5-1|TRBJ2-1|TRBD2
CASSVGGGPNNEQFF
TGCGCCAGCAGCGTAGGCGGGGGGCCCAACAATGAGCAGTTCTTC
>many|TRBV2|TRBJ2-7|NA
CASSDGQGRYEQYF
TGTGCCAGCAGTGATGGGCAGGGGCGGTACGAGCAGTACTTC
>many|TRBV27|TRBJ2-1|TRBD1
CASSFDRGRVNEQFF
TGTGCCAGCAGTTTTGACAGGGGGCGAGTCAATGAGCAGTTCTTC
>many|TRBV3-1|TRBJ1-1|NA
CAVDQGREAFF
TGTGCCGTCGACCAGGGACGTGAAGCTTTCTTT
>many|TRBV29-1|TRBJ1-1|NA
CSGQRSTEAFF
TGCAGCGGACAGAGGTCCACTGAAGCTTTCTTT
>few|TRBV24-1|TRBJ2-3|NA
CATSGTPEGGGTDTQYF
TGTGCCACCAGTGGAACCCCAGAGGGCGGGGGCACAGATACGCAGTATTTT
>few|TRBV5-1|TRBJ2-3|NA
CASSDKAGGRDTQYF
TGCGCCAGCAGCGATAAGGCAGGAGGAAGAGATACGCAGTATTTT
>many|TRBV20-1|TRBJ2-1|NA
CSAYHFQGNEQFF
TGCAGTGCGTATCATTTCCAGGGGAATGAGCAGTTCTTC
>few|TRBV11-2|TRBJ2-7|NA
CASSQEGYEQYF
TGTGCCAGCAGTCAAGAGGGGTACGAGCAGTACTTC
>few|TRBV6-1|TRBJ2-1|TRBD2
CASSRTSGGTSYNEQFF
TGTGCCAGCAGTAGAACTAGCGGGGGGACCTCCTACAATGAGCAGTTCTTC
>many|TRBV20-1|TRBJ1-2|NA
CSARDRVNYGYTF
TGCAGTGCTAGAGATCGGGTAAACTATGGCTACACCTTC
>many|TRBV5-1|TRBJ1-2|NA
CASSLFGFGRNYGYTF
TGCGCCAGCAGCTTGTTCGGTTTTGGCAGGAACTATGGCTACACCTTC
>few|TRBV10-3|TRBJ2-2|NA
CAISAANTGELFF
TGTGCCATCAGTGCAGCTAACACCGGGGAGCTGTTTTTT
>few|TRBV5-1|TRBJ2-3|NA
CASSPSFVTDTQYF
TGCGCCAGCAGTCCTTCGTTTGTCACAGATACGCAGTATTTT
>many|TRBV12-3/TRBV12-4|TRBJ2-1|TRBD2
CAVSGLAGVNEQFF
TGTGCCGTTTCCGGACTAGCGGGGGTAAATGAGCAGTTCTTC
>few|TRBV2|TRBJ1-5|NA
CASSEALLGNQPQHF
TGTGCCAGCAGTGAAGCCTTGTTGGGCAATCAGCCCCAGCATTTT
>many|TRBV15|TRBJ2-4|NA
CATSRDLLAKNIQYF
TGTGCCACCAGCAGAGATCTTTTAGCCAAAAACATTCAGTACTTC